This TCR beta chain was captured in a study of blood T cells in healthy people across ages. General study findings and limits: Fewer expanded clones and more diversity marked long-lived versus aged donors. For the donors, CMV status was unknown and possibly confounded expanded clonotype changes.

This clonotype was seen only a few times. No antigen is known for it. Trimming cost V 6 bases and J 6 bases; bases outside gene matches: 14. This CDR3 spans 15 amino acids. Germline assignment: CDR1 ENHRY and CDR2 SYGVKD. Primers used in a second PCR of roughly 6 to 12 cycles were a sample-barcoded 5' primer and a J-beta primer mix. Researchers report that a template-switch adaptor with 12 random nucleotides tagged each cDNA molecule. TCRdb redid the calling of the 5' RACE reads with MiXCR, one entry per CDR3 protein. This sample has over 600,000 distinct CDR3 sequences, with roughly 21% found just once.

The sequenced sample was blood. This chain links TRBV10-3 with TRBJ2-7; 7 nucleotides match TRBD2. This sequence originates from a man between 65 and 80 years old in good health. CDR3 nucleotides: TGTGCCATCAGCGAAACCGGGACTAACCTAATCGAGCAGTACTTC. The encoded protein is CAISETGTNLIEQYF.